Listed below are T cell receptor beta chains from one sample, sequenced in a study of HIV-infected patients and healthy controls. Via MiXCR, TCRdb re-called the 5' RACE reads, giving one row per CDR3 protein. The table includes 60,000 to 70,000 distinct CDR3 sequences, about 19% detected once. The sequenced sample consisted of CD4+ T cells from blood. The receptors were gathered from a human donor in good health. Each CDR3 is given with its conserved first and last residue. The D gene is left open where the match is weak. The size of a clone is reported for some rows only, either as once, few or many, or as a class for expanded clones.

J gene,D gene,clone size,V gene,CDR3 DNA,CDR3 protein
TRBJ1-2,.,many,TRBV7-2,TGTGCCAGCAGCTCCAAACAGGGAGGAGGCGGTGGCTACACCTTC,CASSSKQGGGGGYTF
TRBJ2-1,.,few,TRBV24-1,TGTGCCACCAGTGATAACAACAATGAGCAGTTCTTC,CATSDNNNEQFF
TRBJ2-5,.,many,TRBV5-1,TGCGCCAGCAGCTTGGGTACTAGCAACCAAGAGACCCAGTACTTC,CASSLGTSNQETQYF
TRBJ2-6,.,many,TRBV6-5,TGTGCCAGCAGTTACTCAAGAGCCTTTAGCTCTGGGGCCAACGTCCTGACTTTC,CASSYSRAFSSGANVLTF
TRBJ2-3,.,few,TRBV5-1,TGCGCCAGCAGCCCCGGGACTAGCACAGATACGCAGTATTTT,CASSPGTSTDTQYF
TRBJ2-3,TRBD2,.,TRBV11-3,TGTGCCAGCAGCCCCGAAGGACTAGCGGGAGATAGAGATACGCAGTATTTT,CASSPEGLAGDRDTQYF
TRBJ1-4,.,.,TRBV25-1,TGTGCCAGCAGTGCTTACAGGAAAACTAATGAAAAACTGTTTTTT,CASSAYRKTNEKLFF
TRBJ1-5,.,.,TRBV21-1,TGTGCCAGCAGCCCGGGGGCCATATTCAATCGAGCCCAGCATTTT,CASSPGAIFNRAQHF
TRBJ1-2,TRBD1,.,TRBV20-1,TGCAGTGCTAGAGGGCAGGGGGCTGAATTTAACTATGGCTACACCTTC,CSARGQGAEFNYGYTF
TRBJ2-3,TRBD2,few,TRBV5-5,TGTGCCAGCAGGTCACCGGGACTAGCGGGAGGGCATGATACGCAGTATTTT,CASRSPGLAGGHDTQYF
TRBJ1-1,.,many,TRBV5-4,TGTGCCAGCAGCTCCCGGACGGTGGGGAACACTGAAGCTTTCTTT,CASSSRTVGNTEAFF
TRBJ1-1,.,many,TRBV18,TGTGCCAGCTCACCACCGGCGACAGGTGGGGGGTTTAGCACTGAAGCTTTCTTT,CASSPPATGGGFSTEAFF
TRBJ2-7,TRBD2,.,TRBV4-1,TGCGCCAGCAGCCAAGATCCGGGAGGGGTCTACGAGCAGTACTTC,CASSQDPGGVYEQYF
TRBJ1-2,TRBD1,.,TRBV5-4,TGTGCCAGCAGCCCCGGACAGGGGGCGGTTAACTATGGCTACACCTTC,CASSPGQGAVNYGYTF
TRBJ1-5,TRBD1,.,TRBV12-3/TRBV12-4,TGTGCCAGCAGTTTGGGACAGGGGGCGGGTAGCAATCAGCCCCAGCATTTT,CASSLGQGAGSNQPQHF
TRBJ2-5,.,.,TRBV7-6,TGTGCCAGCAGTTGGCACAGGGACTATCAAGAGACCCAGTACTTC,CASSWHRDYQETQYF
TRBJ2-2,.,many,TRBV12-3/TRBV12-4,TGTGCCAGCAGTTTTGGGGGGTGGAGCACCGGGGAGCTGTTTTTT,CASSFGGWSTGELFF
TRBJ2-3,.,few,TRBV19,TGTGCCAGTAGGACAAGAGAGTTAGATACGCAGTATTTT,CASRTRELDTQYF
TRBJ2-3,TRBD1,many,TRBV12-3/TRBV12-4,TGTGCCAGCAGCAGACAGGGCGGCACAGATACGCAGTATTTT,CASSRQGGTDTQYF
TRBJ1-2,.,few,TRBV6-1,TGTGCCAGCATTGCCGACTCAAAGGGAGGCTACACCTTC,CASIADSKGGYTF
TRBJ2-7,TRBD1,few,TRBV12-3/TRBV12-4,TGTGCCAGCAGTTTTTGGGGACAGGGGAACCACGAGCAGTACTTC,CASSFWGQGNHEQYF
TRBJ2-7,.,.,TRBV6-1,TGTGCCAGCAGTGAAGAAGAGGGGAGATCCTACGAGCAGTACTTC,CASSEEEGRSYEQYF
TRBJ2-3,TRBD2,few,TRBV6-5,TGTGCCAGCAAAAAACTAGCGGACACAGATACGCAGTATTTT,CASKKLADTDTQYF
TRBJ1-2,.,many,TRBV10-3,TGTGCCATCAGTGCGTCATCCCAAACCTATGGCTACACCTTC,CAISASSQTYGYTF
TRBJ1-2,TRBD1,many,TRBV6-5,TGTGCCAGCAGCCCGACAGGGAAGTCTGGCTACACCTTC,CASSPTGKSGYTF
TRBJ2-1,.,.,TRBV30,TGTGCCTGGACCGTGAAGGCTGGGGGGGAGCAGTTCTTC,CAWTVKAGGEQFF
TRBJ1-5,.,.,TRBV23-1,TGCGCCAGCAGTCAATCACAAGATAGCAATCAGCCCCAGCATTTT,CASSQSQDSNQPQHF
TRBJ1-6,.,many,TRBV7-8,TGTGCCAGCAGCTTTAGGAATTCACCCCTCCACTTT,CASSFRNSPLHF
TRBJ2-5,TRBD1,few,TRBV20-1,TGCAGTGCTGGAGGACAGGGACAGACGACCCAGTACTTC,CSAGGQGQTTQYF
TRBJ1-5,TRBD1,.,TRBV12-3/TRBV12-4,TGTGCCAGCAGCTTAGACAGGGGGCGGTGGAAGCCCCAGCATTTT,CASSLDRGRWKPQHF
TRBJ1-2,TRBD1,few,TRBV29-1,TGCAGCGTCGCCGAAGAGGGACAGCTGTACTATGGCTACACCTTC,CSVAEEGQLYYGYTF
TRBJ2-3,.,.,TRBV15,TGTGCCACCAGCAGAGATGGGGCGGGCCACACAGATACGCAGTATTTT,CATSRDGAGHTDTQYF
TRBJ2-3,.,.,TRBV2,TGTGCCAGCAGTTGGAGGGAGGGCACAGATACGCAGTATTTT,CASSWREGTDTQYF
TRBJ1-3,.,once,TRBV18,TGTGCCAGCTCACCACGGATCGATCACGGATACTCTGGAAACACCATATATTTT,CASSPRIDHGYSGNTIYF
TRBJ2-7,.,.,TRBV9,TGTGCCAGCAGCGTAGATAGCTGGACCTACGAGCAGTACTTC,CASSVDSWTYEQYF
TRBJ2-3,.,many,TRBV20-1,TGCAGTGCAGGCCACGGGGCCACAGATACGCAGTATTTT,CSAGHGATDTQYF
TRBJ2-6,.,.,TRBV6-5,TGTGCCAGCAGTTATTTGGGGACTGGGGCCAACGTCCTGACTTTC,CASSYLGTGANVLTF
TRBJ2-1,.,.,TRBV6-1,TGTGCCAGCAGTGAAGTAGGCCTAGCTAATGAGCAGTTCTTC,CASSEVGLANEQFF
TRBJ2-3,TRBD1,.,TRBV5-1,TGCGCCAGCAGCAACCGTCGGACAGGGGCAGGGGACACAGATACGCAGTATTTT,CASSNRRTGAGDTDTQYF
TRBJ2-2,.,few,TRBV9,TGTGCCAGCAGCGTTTTGGGGACGCCGTTCGCGAACACCGGGGAGCTGTTTTTT,CASSVLGTPFANTGELFF
TRBJ1-2,.,many,TRBV18,TGTGCCAGCTCCGGGGGCTCAGGGTTCAAAGGCTGGGACTATGGCTACACCTTC,CASSGGSGFKGWDYGYTF
TRBJ1-1,.,.,TRBV28,TGTGCCAGCATTCCGGGGGGCTCCACTGAAGCTTTCTTT,CASIPGGSTEAFF
TRBJ1-3,.,many,TRBV3-1,TGTGCCAGCAGCCAAGGAGGGGGAGCTGGAAACACCATATATTTT,CASSQGGGAGNTIYF
TRBJ2-6,TRBD1,.,TRBV5-1,TGCGCCGGCAGCTTGGCCGGGACAGGGGGTATATCTGGGGCCAACGTCCTGACTTTC,CAGSLAGTGGISGANVLTF
TRBJ2-7,.,many,TRBV4-1,TGCGCCAGCAGCCAAGATACAGACGAGCAGTACTTC,CASSQDTDEQYF
TRBJ1-5,.,many,TRBV19,TGTGCCAGTAGTATCCCCCAGGGGAGGAATCAGCCCCAGCATTTT,CASSIPQGRNQPQHF
TRBJ1-1,TRBD1,.,TRBV11-2,TGTGCCAGCAGCTTAGTGGAGGGGGCGTTCGCTGAAGCTTTCTTT,CASSLVEGAFAEAFF
TRBJ2-7,TRBD1,few,TRBV29-1,TGCAGCGTTGAGGGGCAGGGGGTCCACTCCTACGAGCAGTACTTC,CSVEGQGVHSYEQYF
TRBJ2-1,TRBD2,many,TRBV7-2,TGTGCCAGCAGCACTAGCGGGGAGCAGTTCTTC,CASSTSGEQFF
TRBJ1-2,.,.,TRBV4-1,TGCGCCAGCAACTATTTATGGACGCCGGGGAAGTCCTATGGCTACACCTTC,CASNYLWTPGKSYGYTF
TRBJ1-1,.,few,TRBV7-2,TGTGCCAGCAGCGCCGGACAAGACACTGAAGCTTTCTTT,CASSAGQDTEAFF
TRBJ1-5,.,few,TRBV2,TGTGCCAGCAGTGGTGGTTTGGGGGGCAGGAGGAATCAGCCCCAGCATTTT,CASSGGLGGRRNQPQHF
TRBJ1-3,.,.,TRBV2,TGTGCCAGCAGTGAAGTTTGGGGGACCAATGGAAACACCATATATTTT,CASSEVWGTNGNTIYF
TRBJ2-1,.,.,TRBV5-8,TGTGCCAGCAGCTTGGGGCCTTACAATGAGCAGTTCTTC,CASSLGPYNEQFF
TRBJ1-2,.,.,TRBV5-1,TGCGCCAGCAGGGGCACGGGAGATTGGGGCTACACCTTC,CASRGTGDWGYTF